Listed below are T cell receptor beta chains from one sample, sequenced in a study of blood T cells in healthy people across ages. TCRdb used MiXCR to reprocess the 5' RACE reads, holding one entry per CDR3 protein. The sample has 700,000 or so distinct CDR3 sequences; roughly two fifths are singletons. The sample taken for sequencing was blood. The receptors were gathered from a man at least 80 years old in good health. CDR3s include the opening cysteine and the closing phenylalanine or tryptophan. D genes are given only for firm matches. Size tells how often a clone was seen (once, few, many) or the class of an expanded clone, and some rows leave it out.

clone_size,d_call,v_call,j_call,cdr3_nt,cdr3_aa
.,.,TRBV5-1,TRBJ2-5,TGCGCCAGCAGCCGGGACGGATTTTACCAAGAGACCCAGTACTTC,CASSRDGFYQETQYF
few,TRBD1,TRBV28,TRBJ2-1,TGTGCCAGCAGTACTCCGTATAGGACAGGGAATTCCAATGAGCAGTTCTTC,CASSTPYRTGNSNEQFF
few,.,TRBV21-1,TRBJ2-3,TGTGCCAGCAGCTCGATGAGCCTAGCGGTCTTAGGCACAGATACGCAGTATTTT,CASSSMSLAVLGTDTQYF
once,.,TRBV3-1,TRBJ2-7,TGTGCCAGCAGCCAAAAGGGACGGTCCTACGAGCAGTACTTC,CASSQKGRSYEQYF
.,TRBD1,TRBV7-2,TRBJ2-7,TGTGCCAGCAGCCTATTAGGGATCAAGGGGGCGTACGAGCAGTACTTC,CASSLLGIKGAYEQYF
few,.,TRBV6-2/TRBV6-3,TRBJ2-6,TGTGCCAGCAGTTACTCTGGGGCCAACGTCCTGACTTTC,CASSYSGANVLTF
.,.,TRBV14,TRBJ1-2,TGTGCCAGCAGCCAAGATATCTCTACTAACTATGGCTACACCTTC,CASSQDISTNYGYTF
few,TRBD2,TRBV7-3,TRBJ2-1,TGTGCCAGCAGCCCTACTAGCGGGAGGGCCTATGAGCAGTTCTTC,CASSPTSGRAYEQFF
many,.,TRBV7-9,TRBJ2-1,TGTGCCAGCAGCTTAGGGAAGGGGGAAGGTGAGCAGTTCTTC,CASSLGKGEGEQFF
.,TRBD1,TRBV20-1,TRBJ1-2,TGCAGTGCTAGAGATTACAGGGGGCTTAGGGGCTACACCTTC,CSARDYRGLRGYTF
many,.,TRBV15,TRBJ2-1,TGTGCCACCAGCGGACCCCCCCGGGGGGCGAGCAATGAGCAGTTCTTC,CATSGPPRGASNEQFF
.,TRBD2,TRBV7-9,TRBJ2-1,TGTGCCAGCAGCTTATTAGGGACTAGCGGGCAGAATGAGCAGTTCTTC,CASSLLGTSGQNEQFF
few,TRBD2,TRBV20-1,TRBJ2-7,TGCAGTGCTAGAGATCCGGCGGGAGTGAAGGAGCAGTACTTC,CSARDPAGVKEQYF
once,TRBD1,TRBV11-3,TRBJ2-5,TGTGCCAGCAGCTTAAGGCAGGGGGCCTGGGAGACCCAGTACTTC,CASSLRQGAWETQYF
.,.,TRBV29-1,TRBJ2-1,TGCAGCGCCGCAACGCCCAGGGGTTTTGGAGACAATGAGCAGTTCTTC,CSAATPRGFGDNEQFF
.,TRBD1,TRBV10-3,TRBJ2-3,TGTGCCATCAGTGAGTTAGGGACAGCTACCACAGATACGCAGTATTTT,CAISELGTATTDTQYF
many,.,TRBV29-1,TRBJ2-1,TGCAGCGTTGAGGAGGGGAAATCCCCCAATGAGCAGTTCTTC,CSVEEGKSPNEQFF
.,.,TRBV6-6,TRBJ2-1,TGTGCCAGCGGCCTATACACAGATGAGCAGTTCTTC,CASGLYTDEQFF
few,TRBD1,TRBV7-9,TRBJ1-4,TGTGCCAGCAGCTTACAGGGGACAGATAATGAAAAACTGTTTTTT,CASSLQGTDNEKLFF
many,TRBD2,TRBV7-2,TRBJ2-3,TGTGCCGCTAGGAGGGGGACTAGCGGGAGGACAGATACGCAGTATTTT,CAARRGTSGRTDTQYF
.,.,TRBV20-1,TRBJ2-7,TGCAGTGCTACAGGGCAGGGGTCCCACTTATCCTACGAGCAGTACTTC,CSATGQGSHLSYEQYF
.,.,TRBV7-2,TRBJ2-1,TGTGCCAGCAGCTTAGTATTCCGGGGTAATGAGCGGTTCTTC,CASSLVFRGNERFF
.,.,TRBV29-1,TRBJ1-5,TGCAGCGCTCGTGGGGGTTGGGGCAATCAGCCCCAGCATTTT,CSARGGWGNQPQHF
.,.,TRBV20-1,TRBJ2-4,TGCAGTGCTAGTCCTAGGGGTTCGGGCGCCAAAAACATTCAGTACTTC,CSASPRGSGAKNIQYF
.,TRBD1,TRBV7-9,TRBJ2-5,TGTGCCAGCAGTCAACCGGGACAGGGGCCGCCCCAGTACTTC,CASSQPGQGPPQYF
.,TRBD1,TRBV9,TRBJ2-2,TGTGCCAGCAGCGCCCGGGACAGGGACACCGGGGAGCTGTTTTTT,CASSARDRDTGELFF
few,.,TRBV7-2,TRBJ1-4,TGTGCCAGCCGGAAATACTCGGCAACTAATGAAAAACTGTTTTTT,CASRKYSATNEKLFF
.,.,TRBV5-5,TRBJ2-5,TGTGCCAGCAGCTGGGGAGGGGGTAGTAAAGAGACCCAGTACTTC,CASSWGGGSKETQYF
many,.,TRBV7-2,TRBJ2-3,TGTGCCAGCAGCTCCACAGATACGCAGTATTTT,CASSSTDTQYF
.,.,TRBV18,TRBJ2-5,TGTGCCAGCTCACCAATGTCTCAAGAGACCCAGTACTTC,CASSPMSQETQYF
.,.,TRBV5-1,TRBJ1-2,TGCGCCAGCAGCGTGGGGGGGACCGCGCATGGCTACACCTTC,CASSVGGTAHGYTF
.,.,TRBV29-1,TRBJ1-2,TGCAGCGTTCCACAGGGAGACTATGGCTACACCTTC,CSVPQGDYGYTF
few,.,TRBV27,TRBJ2-4,TGTGCCAGCAGTGCAGGTGATGGGGCCAAAAACATTCAGTACTTC,CASSAGDGAKNIQYF
.,TRBD1,TRBV6-6,TRBJ2-7,TGTGCCAGCAGTACCGGGACAGGGTCTTTCGAGCAGTACTTC,CASSTGTGSFEQYF
medium-sized,.,TRBV9,TRBJ2-7,TGTGCCAGCAGCGCATCCGCTGGCGGGGTCTACGAGCAGTACTTC,CASSASAGGVYEQYF
few,.,TRBV3-1,TRBJ1-2,TGTGCCAGCAGCCAAGACGGGAACCGAGGGGACTATGGCTACACCTTC,CASSQDGNRGDYGYTF
few,TRBD1,TRBV29-1,TRBJ2-3,TGCAGCCTCGAACGGGGACAGGGGCCGGGTACGCAGTATTTT,CSLERGQGPGTQYF